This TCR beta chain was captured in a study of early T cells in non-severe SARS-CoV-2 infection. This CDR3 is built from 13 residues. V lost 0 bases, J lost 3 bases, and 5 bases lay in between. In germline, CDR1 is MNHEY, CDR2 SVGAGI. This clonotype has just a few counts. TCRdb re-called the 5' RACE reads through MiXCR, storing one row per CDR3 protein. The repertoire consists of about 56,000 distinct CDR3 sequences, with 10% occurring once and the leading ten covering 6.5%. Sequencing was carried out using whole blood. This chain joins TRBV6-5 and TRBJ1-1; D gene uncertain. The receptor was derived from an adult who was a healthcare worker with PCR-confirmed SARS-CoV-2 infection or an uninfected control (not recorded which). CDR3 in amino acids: CASSYSLYTEAFF. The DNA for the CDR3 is TGTGCCAGCAGTTACTCGCTTTACACTGAAGCTTTCTTT.